This TCR beta chain appears in the sequencing data of a study of cytomegalovirus exposure and HLA in healthy donors. The study's findings and limits: Investigators reported under 200 TCR beta chains as tied to cytomegalovirus.

The germline V gene encodes CDR1 SGHNT and CDR2 YYREEE (reference sequence). The CDR3 totals 15 residues. Worth noting for this clone: Its specificity is not known.

PCR involved 60 Vbeta and 13 Jbeta primers. Libraries were prepared by immunoSEQ multiplex PCR; TCRdb keeps only in-frame clonotypes and omits some of them. This sample has more than 150,000 clones, with approximately 80% found just once. The clonotype comes from a male donor in good health and CMV-seronegative. The chain recombines TRBV5-4 with TRBJ2-5, with D possibly matching TRBD1 (6 bases). The J call may be wrong; the DNA end is better matched by TRBJ2-7. The sequenced sample consisted of PBMCs. The CDR3, as DNA: TGTGCCAGCAGCGTGTCGGCCACAGGGCTCTACGAGCAGTACTTC. Amino acid sequence: CASSVSATGLYEQYF.